This T cell receptor beta chain is drawn from a study of T cell repertoires in cytomegalovirus infection. General study results and limits: Carriers of CMV and the relevant HLA type were discriminated by public TCR beta frequency.

CDR1 and CDR2 from the germline V gene are SGHDT and YYEEEE. The CDR3 length is 14 residues. The J segment lost 5 bases and the V segment lost 0 bases, leaving 4 bases of the junction unmatched. Each CDR3 protein is one row after TCRdb ran MiXCR on the reads. This table holds around 550,000 distinct CDR3 sequences, around a quarter found once. Of note for this clonotype: What it binds is unknown.

The sequencing sample was made of PBMCs. The clonotype was recovered from a human donor in good health (CMV status not recorded). Some clones in this sample may be carry-over from other donors' samples. This chain links TRBV5-6 with TRBJ2-5; TRBD1 matches 7 bases. This CDR3 is CASSLVTGAETQYF. The CDR3 coding sequence is TGTGCCAGCAGCTTGGTTACAGGGGCGGAGACCCAGTACTTC.